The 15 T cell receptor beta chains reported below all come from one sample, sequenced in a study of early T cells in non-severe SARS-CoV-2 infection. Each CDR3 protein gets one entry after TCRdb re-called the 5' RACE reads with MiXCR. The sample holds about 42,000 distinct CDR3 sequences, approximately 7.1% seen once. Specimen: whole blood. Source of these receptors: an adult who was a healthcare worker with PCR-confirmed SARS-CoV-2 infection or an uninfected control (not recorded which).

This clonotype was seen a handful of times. For the CDR3, the DNA is TGCAGCGTTGATGTGGGGTCCATAGATACGCAGTATTTT. Translating it yields CSVDVGSIDTQYF. The chain is built from TRBV29-1 and TRBJ2-3; no reliable D call. In germline, CDR1 is SQVTM, CDR2 ANQGSEA. V was pared by 3 bases and J by 5 bases, with 12 bases between. CDR3 length: 13 residues.

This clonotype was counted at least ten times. The CDR3 DNA reads TGTGCCAGCAGGCTTCTGGGCAATCAGCCCCAGCATTTT. Protein sequence: CASRLLGNQPQHF. The V and J genes are TRBV6-1 and TRBJ1-5; no reliable D call. The CDR3 is made up of 13 amino acids. From germline, CDR1 is MNHNS and CDR2 SASEGT. The germline V and J ends were trimmed by 6 bases and 2 bases, with 8 bases remaining between them.

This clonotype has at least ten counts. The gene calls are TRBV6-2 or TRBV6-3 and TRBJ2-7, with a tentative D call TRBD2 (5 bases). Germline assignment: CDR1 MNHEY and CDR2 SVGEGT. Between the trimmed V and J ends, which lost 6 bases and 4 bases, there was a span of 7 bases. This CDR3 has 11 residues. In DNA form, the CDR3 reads TGTGCCAGCAGGGACTTTTACGAGCAGTACTTC. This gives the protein CASRDFYEQYF.

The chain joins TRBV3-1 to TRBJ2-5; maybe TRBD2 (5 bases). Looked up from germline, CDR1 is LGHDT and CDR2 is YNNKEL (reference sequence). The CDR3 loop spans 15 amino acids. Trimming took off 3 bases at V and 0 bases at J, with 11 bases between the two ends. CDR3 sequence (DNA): TGTGCCAGCAGCCACTTACTAGTGAACCAAGAGACCCAGTACTTC. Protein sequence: CASSHLLVNQETQYF.

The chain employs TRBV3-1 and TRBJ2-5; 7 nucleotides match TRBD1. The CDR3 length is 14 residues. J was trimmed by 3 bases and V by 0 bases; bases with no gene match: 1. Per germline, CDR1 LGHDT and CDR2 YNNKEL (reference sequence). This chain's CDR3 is CASSQDDREETQYF. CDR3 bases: TGTGCCAGCAGCCAAGATGACAGGGAAGAGACCCAGTACTTC.

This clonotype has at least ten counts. The CDR3 sequence is CASSTPTSRNTIYF. In nucleotides, the CDR3 is TGTGCCAGCAGTACCCCGACAAGTCGAAACACCATATATTTT. This chain joins TRBV6-5 and TRBJ1-3; D not certain. The CDR3 has 14 residues. V was clipped by 5 bases and J by 5 bases, with 13 bases between them. The germline V gene encodes CDR1 MNHEY and CDR2 SVGAGI.

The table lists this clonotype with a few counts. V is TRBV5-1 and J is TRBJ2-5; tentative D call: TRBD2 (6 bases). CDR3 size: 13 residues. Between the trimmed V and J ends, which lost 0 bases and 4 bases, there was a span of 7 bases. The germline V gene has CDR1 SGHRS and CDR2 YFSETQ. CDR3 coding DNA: TGCGCCAGCAGCTTGGCGCGGGGAGAGACCCAGTACTTC. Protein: CASSLARGETQYF.

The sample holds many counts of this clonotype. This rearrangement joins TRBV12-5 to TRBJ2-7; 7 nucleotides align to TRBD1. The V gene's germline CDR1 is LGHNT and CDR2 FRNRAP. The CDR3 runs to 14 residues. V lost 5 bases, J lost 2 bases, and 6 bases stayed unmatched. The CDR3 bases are TGTGCTAGTGGTCCCGGGACAGTGACCTACGAGCAGTACTTC. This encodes CASGPGTVTYEQYF.

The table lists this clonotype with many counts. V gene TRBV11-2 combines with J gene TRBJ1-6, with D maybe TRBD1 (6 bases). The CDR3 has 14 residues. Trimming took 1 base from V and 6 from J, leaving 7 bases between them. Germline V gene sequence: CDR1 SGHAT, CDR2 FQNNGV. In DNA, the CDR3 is TGTGCCAGCAGCTTAGGCAGGGGTAATTCACCCCTCCACTTT. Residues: CASSLGRGNSPLHF. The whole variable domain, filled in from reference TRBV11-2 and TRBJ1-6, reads EAGVAQSPRYKIIEKRQSVAFWCNPISGHATLYWYQQILGQGPKLLIQFQNNGVVDDSQLPKDRFSAERLKGVDSTLKIQPAKLEDSAVYLCASSLGRGNSPLHFGNGTRLTVT.

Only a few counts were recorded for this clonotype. The CDR3 DNA reads TGTGCCAGCAGCTTAGGGGCTGGACAGGGCTACGAGCAGTACTTC. This codes for CASSLGAGQGYEQYF. The genes are TRBV11-2 and TRBJ2-7; 8 bases line up with TRBD1. Trimming took 1 base from V and 3 from J; bases not matched to a gene: 5. The CDR3 sequence is 15 residues long. Germline V lookup: CDR1 SGHAT, CDR2 FQNNGV.

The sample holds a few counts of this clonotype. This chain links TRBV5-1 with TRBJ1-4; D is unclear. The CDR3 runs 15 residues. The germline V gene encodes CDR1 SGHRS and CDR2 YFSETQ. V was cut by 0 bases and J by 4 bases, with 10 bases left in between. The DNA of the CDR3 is TGCGCCAGCAGCTTGGAGGAAGGGCGTAATGAAAAACTGTTTTTT. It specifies CASSLEEGRNEKLFF.

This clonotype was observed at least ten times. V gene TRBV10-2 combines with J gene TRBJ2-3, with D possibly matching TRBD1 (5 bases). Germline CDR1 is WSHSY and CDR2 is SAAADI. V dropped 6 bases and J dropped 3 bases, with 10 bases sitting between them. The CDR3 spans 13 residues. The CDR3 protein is CASSGRGTDTQYF. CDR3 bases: TGCGCCAGCAGCGGTAGGGGTACAGATACGCAGTATTTT.

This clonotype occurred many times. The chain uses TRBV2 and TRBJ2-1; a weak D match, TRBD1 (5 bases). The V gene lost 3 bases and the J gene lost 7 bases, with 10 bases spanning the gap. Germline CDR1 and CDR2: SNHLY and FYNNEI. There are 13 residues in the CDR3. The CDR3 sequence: CASSEPTGNEQFF. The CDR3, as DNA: TGTGCCAGCAGTGAGCCCACAGGTAATGAGCAGTTCTTC.

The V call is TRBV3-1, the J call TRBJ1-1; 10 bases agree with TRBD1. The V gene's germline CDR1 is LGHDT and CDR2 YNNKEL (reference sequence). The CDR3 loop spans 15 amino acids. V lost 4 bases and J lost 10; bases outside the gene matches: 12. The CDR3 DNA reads TGTGCCAGCAGCCTTTCGGACAGGGGGTCAAGTGGAGCTTTCTTT. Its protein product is CASSLSDRGSSGAFF.

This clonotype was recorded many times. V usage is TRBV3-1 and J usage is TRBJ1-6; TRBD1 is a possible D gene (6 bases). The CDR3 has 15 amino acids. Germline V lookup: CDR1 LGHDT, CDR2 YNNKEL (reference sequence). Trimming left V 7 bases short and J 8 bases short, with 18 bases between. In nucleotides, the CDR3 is TGTGCCAGCACCCTTAGAGGGGGAGTAGATTCACCCCTCCACTTT. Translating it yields CASTLRGGVDSPLHF.